A selection of T cell receptor beta chains follows, all from one sample in a study of CD8 T cells in ankylosing spondylitis. Via MiXCR, TCRdb re-called the 5' RACE reads, giving one row per CDR3 protein. The data show 100,000 to 150,000 distinct CDR3 sequences, roughly 9% seen once. The sequencing input was blood, either unsorted or a sorted T cell fraction (not recorded which). All receptors come from a male donor with ankylosing spondylitis or in good health (not recorded which). Each CDR3 is given with its conserved first and last residue. The D gene is left open where the match is weak. Clone size, where shown, is once, few, many, or a class for clones that have expanded.

V gene: TRBV4-2; J gene: TRBJ1-2; clone size: -; D gene: TRBD1; CDR3 protein: CASRPTGDYGYTF; CDR3 DNA: TGTGCCAGCAGGCCTACAGGGGACTATGGCTACACCTTC
V gene: TRBV29-1; J gene: TRBJ2-1; clone size: many; D gene: TRBD2; CDR3 protein: CSVVRTSVNEQFF; CDR3 DNA: TGCAGCGTTGTTAGGACTAGTGTGAATGAGCAGTTCTTC
V gene: TRBV20-1; J gene: TRBJ1-1; clone size: many; D gene: TRBD1; CDR3 protein: CSAIQGETGTEAFF; CDR3 DNA: TGCAGTGCAATACAGGGGGAGACGGGCACTGAAGCTTTCTTT
V gene: TRBV6-2/TRBV6-3; J gene: TRBJ1-5; clone size: -; D gene: -; CDR3 protein: CASRIMGMSNQPQHF; CDR3 DNA: TGTGCCAGCAGAATCATGGGAATGAGCAATCAGCCCCAGCATTTT
V gene: TRBV3-1; J gene: TRBJ2-1; clone size: many; D gene: TRBD2; CDR3 protein: CASRLRTSGLDEQFF; CDR3 DNA: TGTGCCAGCAGACTTCGGACTAGCGGACTAGATGAGCAGTTCTTC
V gene: TRBV24-1; J gene: TRBJ2-3; clone size: many; D gene: TRBD2; CDR3 protein: CATQTTSRPDTQYF; CDR3 DNA: TGTGCCACCCAAACGACTAGCAGGCCCGATACGCAGTATTTT
V gene: TRBV18; J gene: TRBJ2-3; clone size: -; D gene: -; CDR3 protein: CASSPSRGDTQYF; CDR3 DNA: TGTGCCAGCTCACCATCTCGGGGAGATACGCAGTATTTT
V gene: TRBV29-1; J gene: TRBJ2-3; clone size: many; D gene: TRBD2; CDR3 protein: CSVVTSRLSRDTQYF; CDR3 DNA: TGCAGCGTTGTGACTAGCCGCCTGTCGCGAGATACGCAGTATTTT
V gene: TRBV7-2; J gene: TRBJ2-1; clone size: many; D gene: -; CDR3 protein: CASSLRDLREFF; CDR3 DNA: TGTGCCAGCAGCCTCCGGGACCTGCGGGAGTTCTTC
V gene: TRBV7-2; J gene: TRBJ2-3; clone size: few; D gene: -; CDR3 protein: CASSLFGQKTDTQYF; CDR3 DNA: TGTGCCAGCAGCTTATTTGGACAGAAAACAGATACGCAGTATTTT
V gene: TRBV20-1; J gene: TRBJ1-1; clone size: few; D gene: -; CDR3 protein: CSATNLRGAITEAFF; CDR3 DNA: TGCAGTGCTACCAACCTCCGGGGGGCGATCACTGAAGCTTTCTTT
V gene: TRBV29-1; J gene: TRBJ2-2; clone size: many; D gene: TRBD1; CDR3 protein: CSSRGHNTGELFF; CDR3 DNA: TGCAGCTCGAGGGGGCACAACACCGGGGAGCTGTTTTTT
V gene: TRBV20-1; J gene: TRBJ2-7; clone size: many; D gene: TRBD2; CDR3 protein: CSARDEGGLHEQYF; CDR3 DNA: TGCAGTGCTAGAGATGAGGGAGGGCTCCACGAGCAGTACTTC
V gene: TRBV18; J gene: TRBJ2-1; clone size: few; D gene: TRBD2; CDR3 protein: CASSQPRTSGSRNEQFF; CDR3 DNA: TGTGCCAGCTCACAACCACGGACTAGCGGGAGTAGGAATGAGCAGTTCTTC
V gene: TRBV18; J gene: TRBJ1-5; clone size: few; D gene: TRBD1; CDR3 protein: CASSPIGDSINQPQHF; CDR3 DNA: TGTGCCAGCTCACCTATTGGGGACAGCATTAATCAGCCCCAGCATTTT
V gene: TRBV27; J gene: TRBJ2-7; clone size: many; D gene: TRBD1; CDR3 protein: CASSDRDRVNNEQYF; CDR3 DNA: TGTGCCAGCAGTGATAGGGACAGGGTTAACAACGAGCAGTACTTC
V gene: TRBV7-2; J gene: TRBJ1-1; clone size: few; D gene: -; CDR3 protein: CASSLALNTEAFF; CDR3 DNA: TGTGCCAGCAGCTTAGCGCTGAACACTGAAGCTTTCTTT
V gene: TRBV11-2; J gene: TRBJ2-1; clone size: many; D gene: TRBD2; CDR3 protein: CASSLEGWSSGSNEQFF; CDR3 DNA: TGTGCCAGCAGCTTAGAGGGCTGGTCTAGCGGGAGCAATGAGCAGTTCTTC
V gene: TRBV20-1; J gene: TRBJ1-2; clone size: many; D gene: -; CDR3 protein: CSARRPRVTSGYTF; CDR3 DNA: TGCAGTGCTAGACGGCCCCGGGTGACTTCAGGCTACACCTTC
V gene: TRBV7-2; J gene: TRBJ2-1; clone size: -; D gene: -; CDR3 protein: CASSTGTPYNEQFF; CDR3 DNA: TGTGCCAGCAGTACCGGGACACCATACAATGAGCAGTTCTTC
V gene: TRBV7-2; J gene: TRBJ2-7; clone size: -; D gene: -; CDR3 protein: CASSLAPPTYEQYF; CDR3 DNA: TGTGCCAGCAGCTTAGCGCCTCCTACCTACGAGCAGTACTTC
V gene: TRBV3-1; J gene: TRBJ2-2; clone size: many; D gene: TRBD2; CDR3 protein: CASRGLDSGELFF; CDR3 DNA: TGTGCCAGCAGGGGACTAGATTCCGGGGAGCTGTTTTTT